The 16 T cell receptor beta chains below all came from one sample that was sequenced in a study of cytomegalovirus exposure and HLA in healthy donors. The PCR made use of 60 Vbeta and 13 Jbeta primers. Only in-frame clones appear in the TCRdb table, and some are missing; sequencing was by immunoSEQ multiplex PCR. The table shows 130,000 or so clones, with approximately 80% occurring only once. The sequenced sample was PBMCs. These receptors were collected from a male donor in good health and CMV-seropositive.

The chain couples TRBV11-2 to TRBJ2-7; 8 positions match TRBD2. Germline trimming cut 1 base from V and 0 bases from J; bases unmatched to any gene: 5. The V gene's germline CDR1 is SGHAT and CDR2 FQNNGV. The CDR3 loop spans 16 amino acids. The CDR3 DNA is TGTGCCAGCAGCTTAGCAAGCGGGGGACTCTCCTACGAGCAGTACTTC. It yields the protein CASSLASGGLSYEQYF.

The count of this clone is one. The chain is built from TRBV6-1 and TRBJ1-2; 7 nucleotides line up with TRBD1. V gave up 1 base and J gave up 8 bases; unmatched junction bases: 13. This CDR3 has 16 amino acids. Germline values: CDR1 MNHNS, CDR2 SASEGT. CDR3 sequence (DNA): TGTGCCAGCAGTGAAGGAAGGGGGCCGGGGGTGTACGGCTACACCTTC. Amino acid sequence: CASSEGRGPGVYGYTF.

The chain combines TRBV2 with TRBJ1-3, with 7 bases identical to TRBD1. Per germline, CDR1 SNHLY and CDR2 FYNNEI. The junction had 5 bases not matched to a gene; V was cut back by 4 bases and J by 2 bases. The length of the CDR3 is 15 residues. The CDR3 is CASSAERGPGNTIYF. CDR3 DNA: TGTGCCAGCAGTGCCGAGAGGGGGCCTGGAAACACCATATATTTT.

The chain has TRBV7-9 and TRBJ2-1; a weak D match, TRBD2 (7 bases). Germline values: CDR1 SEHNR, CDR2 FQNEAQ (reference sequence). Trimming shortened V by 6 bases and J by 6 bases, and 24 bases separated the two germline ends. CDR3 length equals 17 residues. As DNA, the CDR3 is TGTGCCAGCAGACCATTGGGGGGAGGGACACATCTCAATGAGCAGTTCTTC. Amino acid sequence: CASRPLGGGTHLNEQFF.

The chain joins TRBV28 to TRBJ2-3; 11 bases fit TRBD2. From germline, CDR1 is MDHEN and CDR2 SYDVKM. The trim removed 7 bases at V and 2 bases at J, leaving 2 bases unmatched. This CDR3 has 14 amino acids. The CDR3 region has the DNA TGTGCCAGCACTAGCGGGGGGTTCACAGATACGCAGTATTTT. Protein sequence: CASTSGGFTDTQYF.

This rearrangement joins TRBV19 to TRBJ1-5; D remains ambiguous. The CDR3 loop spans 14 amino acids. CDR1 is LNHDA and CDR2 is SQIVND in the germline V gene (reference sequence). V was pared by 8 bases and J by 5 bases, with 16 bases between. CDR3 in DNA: TGTGCCAGTTCGGAGGGAACACTTTATCAGCCCCAGCATTTT. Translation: CASSEGTLYQPQHF. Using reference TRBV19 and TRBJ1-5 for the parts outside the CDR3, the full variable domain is DGGITQSPKYLFRKEGQNVTLSCEQNLNHDAMYWYRQDPGQGLRLIYYSQIVNDFQKGDIAEGYSVSREKKESFPLTVTSAQKNPTAFYLCASSEGTLYQPQHFGDGTRLSIL.

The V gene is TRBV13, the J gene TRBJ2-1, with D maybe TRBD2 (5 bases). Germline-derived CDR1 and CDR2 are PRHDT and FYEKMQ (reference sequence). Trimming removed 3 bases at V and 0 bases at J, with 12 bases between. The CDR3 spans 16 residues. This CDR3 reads CASSFWGASSYNEQFF. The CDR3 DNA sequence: TGTGCCAGCAGCTTTTGGGGAGCTAGCTCCTACAATGAGCAGTTCTTC.

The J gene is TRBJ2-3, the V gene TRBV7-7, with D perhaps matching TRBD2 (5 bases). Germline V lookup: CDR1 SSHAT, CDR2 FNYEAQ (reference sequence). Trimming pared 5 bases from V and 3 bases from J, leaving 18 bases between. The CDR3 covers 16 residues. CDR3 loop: CASSLGPGRGTDTQYF. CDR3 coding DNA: TGTGCCAGCAGCCTCGGACCCGGACGAGGGACAGATACGCAGTATTTT.

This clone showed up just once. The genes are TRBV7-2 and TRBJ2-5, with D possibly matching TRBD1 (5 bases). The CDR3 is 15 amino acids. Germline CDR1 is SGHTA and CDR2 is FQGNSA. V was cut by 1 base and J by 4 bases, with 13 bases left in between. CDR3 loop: CASSLVPYQGETQYF. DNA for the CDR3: TGTGCCAGCAGCTTAGTACCTTATCAGGGAGAGACCCAGTACTTC.

CDR3 in amino acids: CASSAGTGGVETQYF. As DNA, the CDR3 is TGTGCCAGCAGCGCCGGGACAGGGGGCGTAGAGACCCAGTACTTC. The chain carries TRBV6-1 and TRBJ2-5; 12 nucleotides line up with TRBD1. V shed 6 bases and J 4 bases; nucleotides not matched to a gene: 6. The CDR3 runs 15 residues. CDR1 and CDR2 from the germline V gene are MNHNS and SASEGT.

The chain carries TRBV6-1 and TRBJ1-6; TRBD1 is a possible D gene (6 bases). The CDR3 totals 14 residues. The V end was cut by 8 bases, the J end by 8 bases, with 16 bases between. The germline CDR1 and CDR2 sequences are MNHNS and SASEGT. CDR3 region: CASGWGGLDSPLHF. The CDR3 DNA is TGTGCCAGCGGCTGGGGGGGGCTGGATTCACCCCTCCACTTT.

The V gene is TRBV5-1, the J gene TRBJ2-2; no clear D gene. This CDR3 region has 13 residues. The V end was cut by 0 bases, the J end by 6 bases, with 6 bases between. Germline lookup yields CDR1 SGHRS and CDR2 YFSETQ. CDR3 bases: TGCGCCAGCAGCTTGGATCCTTCCGGGGAGCTGTTTTTT. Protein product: CASSLDPSGELFF. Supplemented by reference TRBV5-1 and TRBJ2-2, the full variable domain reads KAGVTQTPRYLIKTRGQQVTLSCSPISGHRSVSWYQQTPGQGLQFLFEYFSETQRNKGNFPGRFSGRQFSNSRSEMNVSTLELGDSALYLCASSLDPSGELFFGEGSRLTVL.

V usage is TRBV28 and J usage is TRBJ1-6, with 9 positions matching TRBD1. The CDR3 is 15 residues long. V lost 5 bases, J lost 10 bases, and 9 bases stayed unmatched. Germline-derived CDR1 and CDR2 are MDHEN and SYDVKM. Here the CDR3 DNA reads TGTGCCAGCAGTCCGGGGGACAGGGAGCAATCACCCCTCCACTTT. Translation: CASSPGDREQSPLHF. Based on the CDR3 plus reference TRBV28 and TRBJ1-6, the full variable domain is DVKVTQSSRYLVKRTGEKVFLECVQDMDHENMFWYRQDPGLGLRLIYFSYDVKMKEKGDIPEGYSVSREKKERFSLILESASTNQTSMYLCASSPGDREQSPLHFGNGTRLTVT.

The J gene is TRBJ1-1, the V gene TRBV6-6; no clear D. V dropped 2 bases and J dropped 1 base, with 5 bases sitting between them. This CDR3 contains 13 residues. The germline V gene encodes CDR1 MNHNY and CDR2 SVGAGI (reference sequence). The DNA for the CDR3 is TGTGCCAGCAGTTACGAGGGGAACACTGAAGCTTTCTTT. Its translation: CASSYEGNTEAFF.

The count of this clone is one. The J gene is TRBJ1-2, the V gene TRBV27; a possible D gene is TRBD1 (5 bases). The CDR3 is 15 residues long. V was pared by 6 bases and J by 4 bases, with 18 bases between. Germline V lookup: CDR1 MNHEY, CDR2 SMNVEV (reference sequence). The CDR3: CASRGDFRFSYGYTF. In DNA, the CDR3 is TGTGCCAGCAGGGGGGACTTTCGTTTTAGCTATGGCTACACCTTC.

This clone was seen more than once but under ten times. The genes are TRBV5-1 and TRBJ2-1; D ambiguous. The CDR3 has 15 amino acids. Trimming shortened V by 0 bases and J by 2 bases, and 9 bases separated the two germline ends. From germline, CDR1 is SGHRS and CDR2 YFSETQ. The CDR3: CASSLGVPTYNEQFF. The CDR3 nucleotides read TGCGCCAGCAGCTTGGGAGTACCCACCTACAATGAGCAGTTCTTC.